This T cell receptor beta chain came from a study of shared clonotypes between healthy human individuals. Findings and caveats of the study: Naive CD4 clonotypes were shared across several donors at around 5%.

This was a deep-level run. TCRdb keeps only in-frame clones here, not all; method: immunoSEQ multiplex PCR. Of a few hundred thousand clones listed, 95% to 96% were seen once; the top ten hold 0.11%. Naive-designated CD8 cells lacked CD45RO, were positively enriched for CCR7, and omitted terminally differentiated effector memory CD45RA+ cells. As regards this clone: What it binds is unknown.

V was cut by 6 bases and J by 1 base, with 15 bases left in between. Looked up from germline, CDR1 is SEHNR and CDR2 is FQNEAQ (reference sequence). The CDR3 loop spans 15 amino acids. Sequencing was performed on naive CD8+ T cells sorted from blood. The gene calls are TRBV7-9 and TRBJ1-1; possible D gene TRBD1, 6 bases. The TCR originated in a woman in her twenties or thirties in good health. CDR3 loop: CASRRTGTQNTEAFF. The CDR3 coding sequence is TGTGCCAGCAGAAGAACCGGGACACAGAACACTGAAGCTTTCTTT.